Following are 18 T cell receptor beta chains from one sample sequenced in a study of blood T cell repertoires in COVID-19. The repertoire was sequenced with immunoSEQ multiplex PCR; TCRdb's copy has only in-frame clones and lacks some. The repertoire holds about 150,000 clones, with about 83% as singletons. What was sequenced was peripheral blood. The receptors were gathered from a woman older than 75 with acute or convalescent COVID-19.

This clone appeared a single time. The chain carries TRBV5-6 and TRBJ1-1; D is unclear. Germline V lookup: CDR1 SGHDT, CDR2 YYEEEE. This CDR3 is 15 amino acids long. Trimming left V 3 bases short and J 0 bases short, with 12 bases between. The CDR3 spells CASSSLARMNTEAFF. The DNA for the CDR3 is TGTGCCAGCAGCTCATTAGCCCGCATGAACACTGAAGCTTTCTTT.

The rearrangement links TRBV11-2 to TRBJ2-1; maybe TRBD2 (5 bases). The CDR3 sequence is 15 residues long. Germline CDR1 SGHAT, CDR2 FQNNGV. V lost 3 bases and J lost 0, with 9 bases in between. CDR3 amino acids: CASSFPAVSYNEQFF. DNA for the CDR3: TGTGCCAGCAGCTTTCCAGCGGTCTCCTACAATGAGCAGTTCTTC.

The gene calls are TRBV2 and TRBJ1-2; no reliable D call. Per germline, CDR1 SNHLY and CDR2 FYNNEI. This CDR3 spans 14 amino acids. V lost 5 bases and J 4 bases, leaving 14 bases between the germline ends. CDR3 sequence reads: CASSQTTAGYGYTF. CDR3 nucleotide sequence: TGTGCCAGCAGTCAGACTACAGCGGGCTATGGCTACACCTTC.

For the CDR3, the DNA is TGTGCCAGCAGCGTATCGTCGGGATTTTATGGCTACACCTTC. Translation: CASSVSSGFYGYTF. The gene calls are TRBV9 and TRBJ1-2; no definite D call. V lost 1 base to trimming and J lost 5 bases, with 12 bases between them. CDR1 SGDLS and CDR2 YYNGEE come from the germline V gene. This CDR3 has 14 residues.

J is TRBJ1-2 and V is TRBV6-6; TRBD1 might be the D (6 bases). Germline assignment: CDR1 MNHNY and CDR2 SVGAGI (reference sequence). V was pared by 0 bases and J by 8 bases, with 7 bases between. This CDR3 is 12 amino acids long. The CDR3 DNA reads as TGTGCCAGCAGTTACTCAGGGGGAGGCTACACCTTC. Its protein is CASSYSGGGYTF.

For the CDR3, the DNA is TGTGCCAGCAGCTTAGCCGGTCGGGAGCCCCAGCATTTT. Translated, it gives CASSLAGREPQHF. The rearrangement links TRBV7-8 to TRBJ1-5, with D hard to call. V was cut by 0 bases and J by 8 bases, with 8 bases left in between. The CDR3 has 13 amino acids. The germline V gene encodes CDR1 SGHVS and CDR2 FQNEAQ.

Only one count was recorded for this clone. The rearrangement uses TRBV5-1 and TRBJ1-4; TRBD1 aligns across 8 bases. Germline values: CDR1 SGHRS, CDR2 YFSETQ. The CDR3 totals 13 residues. J lost 8 bases, V lost 0 bases, and 0 bases had no gene match. The CDR3 sequence: CASSLGDREKLFF. DNA of the CDR3: TGCGCCAGCAGCTTGGGGGACAGGGAAAAACTGTTTTTT.

The gene calls are TRBV2 and TRBJ1-4, with D possibly TRBD1 on 5 matching bases. This CDR3 comprises 15 residues. Germline CDR1 and CDR2: SNHLY and FYNNEI. V lost 0 bases to trimming and J lost 7 bases, with 12 bases between them. The CDR3 coding sequence is TGTGCCAGCAGTGAAGCGCTGGGGGGTCCTGAAAAACTGTTTTTT. Protein product: CASSEALGGPEKLFF.

The gene calls are TRBV28 and TRBJ2-1; D not certain. This CDR3 is built from 16 residues. The germline CDR1 and CDR2 sequences are MDHEN and SYDVKM. Trimming cost V 1 base and J 5 bases, with 15 bases left between them. In DNA, the CDR3 is TGTGCCAGCAGTTTATTGGCCACCCCTCTTAACAATGAGCAGTTCTTC. Its protein is CASSLLATPLNNEQFF.

The rearrangement joins TRBV10-3 to TRBJ1-4; D call uncertain. V was clipped by 4 bases and J by 5 bases, with 8 bases between them. This CDR3 region has 13 residues. The germline V gene encodes CDR1 ENHRY and CDR2 SYGVKD. The CDR3 nucleotides read TGTGCCATCAGTGTAAGGGAGAATGAAAAACTGTTTTTT. It encodes CAISVRENEKLFF.

The chain couples TRBV6-1 to TRBJ2-2, with a tentative D call TRBD1 (6 bases). The CDR3 contains 15 residues. V was clipped by 5 bases and J by 1 base, with 11 bases between them. Germline CDR1 and CDR2: MNHNS and SASEGT. CDR3 in amino acids: CASSPPGQNTGELFF. The CDR3 nucleotides are TGTGCCAGCAGTCCTCCGGGACAGAACACCGGGGAGCTGTTTTTT.

This clone was observed a single time. This chain links TRBV28 with TRBJ2-1, with 8 bases that match TRBD2. CDR3 length equals 15 residues. Germline CDR1 reads MDHEN; CDR2 reads SYDVKM. Unmatched junction bases numbered 7, after V lost 3 bases and J lost 6 bases. CDR3 sequence reads: CASSFSGTGGNEQFF. In DNA form, the CDR3 reads TGTGCCAGCAGTTTTAGCGGGACTGGTGGCAATGAGCAGTTCTTC. The full variable domain, rest sourced from reference TRBV28 and TRBJ2-1, is DVKVTQSSRYLVKRTGEKVFLECVQDMDHENMFWYRQDPGLGLRLIYFSYDVKMKEKGDIPEGYSVSREKKERFSLILESASTNQTSMYLCASSFSGTGGNEQFFGPGTRLTVL.

The rearrangement uses TRBV3-1 (or the pseudogene TRBV3-2) and TRBJ2-7; 8 bases map to TRBD2. The CDR3 is made up of 15 amino acids. The germline CDR1 and CDR2 sequences are LGHDT and YNNKEL (reference sequence). After removal of 1 base from V and 0 bases from J, the junction contained 2 bases not matched to a gene. The CDR3: CASSQGGLVSYEQYF. The CDR3 region has the DNA TGTGCCAGCAGCCAAGGGGGACTAGTCTCCTACGAGCAGTACTTC.

A note on this clone: One junction end does not reproduce the germline sequence, and a read error may be involved. The chain links TRBV7-7 to TRBJ2-2; D perhaps matches TRBD1 (5 bases). Germline V gene lookup returns CDR1 SSHAT and CDR2 FNYEAQ (reference sequence). This CDR3 has 15 residues. CDR3 in amino acids: CASSRTPGSAGELFF. Written as DNA, the CDR3 is TGTGCTAGCAGCCGGACACCCGGATCCGCCGGGGAGCTGTTTTTT.

This clone has only one observation. This chain joins TRBV7-8 and TRBJ2-7; tentatively, D is TRBD1 (6 bases). The germline gives CDR1 SGHVS, CDR2 FQNEAQ. Trimming removed 4 bases from V and 4 bases from J, with 17 bases in between. The CDR3 covers 15 residues. CDR3 loop: CASSSSRIGGYEQYF. The DNA of the CDR3 is TGTGCCAGCAGCTCTTCTCGGATAGGGGGTTACGAGCAGTACTTC.

The chain couples TRBV19 to TRBJ2-7; 7 positions match TRBD1. The CDR3 is made up of 15 amino acids. V gave up 0 bases and J gave up 2 bases; unmatched junction bases: 4. From germline, CDR1 is LNHDA and CDR2 SQIVND (reference sequence). The CDR3 here is CASSIDRTGPYEQYF. The CDR3 DNA follows: TGTGCCAGTAGTATAGACCGGACAGGACCCTACGAGCAGTACTTC.

The chain carries TRBV29-1 and TRBJ2-1; D remains ambiguous. CDR1 is SQVTM and CDR2 is ANQGSEA in the germline V gene. V was trimmed by 4 bases and J by 10 bases, leaving 8 bases between them. This CDR3 has 10 residues. CDR3 sequence: CSVVAREQFF. The CDR3 region has the DNA TGCAGCGTTGTAGCTCGCGAGCAGTTCTTC.

Here the CDR3 reads CALIQGSGGSTDTQYF. The DNA of the CDR3 is TGTGCCCTCATTCAGGGTAGCGGAGGAAGCACAGATACGCAGTATTTT. The chain joins TRBV2 to TRBJ2-3; tentative D call: TRBD2 (6 bases). Trimming cost V 11 bases and J 0 bases, with 21 bases left between them. CDR3 length: 16 amino acids. Germline-derived CDR1 and CDR2 are SNHLY and FYNNEI.